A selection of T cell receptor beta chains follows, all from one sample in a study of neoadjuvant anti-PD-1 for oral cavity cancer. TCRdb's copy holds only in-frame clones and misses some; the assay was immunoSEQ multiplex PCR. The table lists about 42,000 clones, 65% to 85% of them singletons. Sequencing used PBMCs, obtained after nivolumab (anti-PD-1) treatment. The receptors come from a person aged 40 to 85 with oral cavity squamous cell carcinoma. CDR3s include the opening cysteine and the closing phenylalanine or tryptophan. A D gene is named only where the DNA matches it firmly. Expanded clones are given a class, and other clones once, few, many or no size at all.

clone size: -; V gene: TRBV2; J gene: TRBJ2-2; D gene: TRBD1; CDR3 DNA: TGTGCCAGCACCTCCCCAAAACAGGGGGCGCCGAACACCGGGGAGCTGTTTTTT; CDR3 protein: CASTSPKQGAPNTGELFF
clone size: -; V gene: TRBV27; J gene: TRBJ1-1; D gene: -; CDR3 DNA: TGTGCCAGCAGTCGGGACGTCAGTATCATGAACACTGAAGCTTTCTTT; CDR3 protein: CASSRDVSIMNTEAFF
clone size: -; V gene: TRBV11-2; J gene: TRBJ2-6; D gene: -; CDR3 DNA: TGTGCCAGCAGCTCGCGAACTTCTGGGGCCAACGTCCTGACTTTC; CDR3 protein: CASSSRTSGANVLTF
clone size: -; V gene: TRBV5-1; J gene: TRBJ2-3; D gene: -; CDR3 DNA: TGCGCCAGCAGCCTATATCCGAGCGCTAGCACAGATACGCAGTATTTT; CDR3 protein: CASSLYPSASTDTQYF
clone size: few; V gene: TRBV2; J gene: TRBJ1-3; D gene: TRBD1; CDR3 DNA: TGTGCCAGCAGGCCCCTGACAGGGGGCGTCGCTGGAAACACCATATATTTT; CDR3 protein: CASRPLTGGVAGNTIYF
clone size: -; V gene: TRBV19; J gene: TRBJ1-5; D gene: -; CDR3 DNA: TGTGCCAGTACCGTTGGGGGAACTCAGCCCCAGCATTTT; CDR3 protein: CASTVGGTQPQHF
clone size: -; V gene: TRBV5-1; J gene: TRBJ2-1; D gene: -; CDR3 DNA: TGCGCCAGCAGCCCGACTGACAACTCCTACAATGAGCAGTTCTTC; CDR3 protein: CASSPTDNSYNEQFF
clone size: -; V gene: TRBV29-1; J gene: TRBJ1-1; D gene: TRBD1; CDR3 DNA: TGCAGTGTAACCGGGACAGGCATAATGTTGAACACTGAAGCTTTCTTT; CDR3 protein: CSVTGTGIMLNTEAFF
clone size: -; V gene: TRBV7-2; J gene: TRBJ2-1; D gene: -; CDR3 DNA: TGTGCCAGCAATTTCTGGGGGAGAGGTCATTACAATGAGCAGTTCTTC; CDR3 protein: CASNFWGRGHYNEQFF
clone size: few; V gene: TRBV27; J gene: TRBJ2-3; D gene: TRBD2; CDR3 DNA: TGTGCCAGCAGTTCGGGACTAGCGGGGACTACGCAGTATTTT; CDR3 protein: CASSSGLAGTTQYF
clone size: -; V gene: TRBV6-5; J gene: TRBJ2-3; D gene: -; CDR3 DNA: TGTGCCAGCAGTTACCCAGGGCAGAGCACAGATACGCAGTATTTT; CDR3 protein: CASSYPGQSTDTQYF
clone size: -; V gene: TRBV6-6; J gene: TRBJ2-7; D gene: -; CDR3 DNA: TGTGCCAGCAAAAACATAGCGGACTCCTACGAGCAGTACTTC; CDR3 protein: CASKNIADSYEQYF
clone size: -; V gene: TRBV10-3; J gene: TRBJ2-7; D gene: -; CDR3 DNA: TGTGCCATCAGTGAGTCGTGGCAACCCGGGAACGAGCAGTACTTC; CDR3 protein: CAISESWQPGNEQYF
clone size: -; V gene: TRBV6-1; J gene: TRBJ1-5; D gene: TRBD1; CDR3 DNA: TGTGCCAGCAGCCCCACAGGGGGCCTTCATCAGCCCCAGCATTTT; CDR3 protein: CASSPTGGLHQPQHF
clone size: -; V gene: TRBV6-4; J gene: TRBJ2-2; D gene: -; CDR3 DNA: TGTGCCAGCAGCCACCTGTACACCGGGGAGCTGTTTTTT; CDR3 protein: CASSHLYTGELFF
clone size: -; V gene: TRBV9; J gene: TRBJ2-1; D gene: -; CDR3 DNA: TGTGCCAGCAGCCCTATCGCGACTAGAAATGAGCAGTTCTTC; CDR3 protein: CASSPIATRNEQFF
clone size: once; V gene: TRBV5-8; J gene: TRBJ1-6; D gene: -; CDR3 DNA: TGTGCCAGCAGCTCGCAAAAAGGGAATTCACCCCTCCACTTT; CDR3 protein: CASSSQKGNSPLHF